The clone carrying this TCR beta chain was observed once. Its antigen is unidentified. CDR1 and CDR2 from the germline V gene are SGHRS and YFSETQ. Between the trimmed V and J ends, which lost 0 bases and 7 bases, there was a span of 13 bases. There are 15 residues in the CDR3. This specimen comes from a study of cytomegalovirus exposure and HLA in healthy donors. Study context: Around 78 million unique TCRs, all from HLA-typed donors, were included in an early release of the data.

PCR employed 60 Vbeta and 13 Jbeta primers. Sequencing was performed with immunoSEQ multiplex PCR; in TCRdb, only in-frame clones are kept and a portion is missing. The data hold 300,000 or so clones, with approximately 85% observed a single time. General study findings and limits: Judged likely to be a sequencing artifact was a cluster of highly shared sequence variants. Immune exposure was documented only through CMV serostatus.

This clonotype was sampled from a woman between 40 and 50 years old in good health and CMV-seropositive. The chain combines TRBV5-1 with TRBJ1-4, with D tentatively TRBD1 (5 bases). Sequencing used PBMCs. Written as DNA, the CDR3 is TGCGCCAGCAGCTTGGCAGTAGGGGCTGGTGAAAAACTGTTTTTT. Translated, it gives CASSLAVGAGEKLFF.